Each of the 20 T cell receptor beta chains below was sequenced from the same sample in a study of blood T cell repertoires in COVID-19. Profiling relied on immunoSEQ multiplex PCR, and the TCRdb table lists in-frame clones only, not all of them. In the table there are fewer than 250,000 clones, around four fifths of which are singletons. The sample comprised peripheral blood. The receptors here all came from an older woman with active or convalescent COVID-19.

This sequence joins TRBV6-6 and TRBJ2-7; 7 nucleotides agree with TRBD1. J gave up 1 base and V 6 bases, and 3 bases lay outside the gene matches. The CDR3 contains 13 residues. Per the germline V gene, CDR1 is MNHNY and CDR2 is SVGAGI (reference sequence). The chain's CDR3 is CASSDRESYEQYF. The CDR3 region has the DNA TGTGCCAGCAGCGACAGGGAGTCCTACGAGCAGTACTTC.

V is TRBV11-2 and J is TRBJ2-3; TRBD1 might be the D (6 bases). CDR1 is SGHAT, CDR2 FQNNGV, per germline. This CDR3 contains 10 residues. V lost 10 bases and J lost 14, with 16 bases in between. As DNA, the CDR3 is TGTGCCACCAGGGACACCAGGCTGTATTTT. Its protein product is CATRDTRLYF.

In this sample, this clone turned up a few times. The chain joins TRBV2 to TRBJ2-2; D may be TRBD1 (6 bases). The V gene's germline CDR1 is SNHLY and CDR2 FYNNEI. The V end lost 7 bases, the J end lost 4 bases, and 7 bases lay between the germline ends. This CDR3 contains 12 residues. DNA for the CDR3: TGTGCCAGCACGACAGGCACCGGGGAGCTGTTTTTT. Residues: CASTTGTGELFF.

CDR3 region: CAWMWTGLNTGELFF. The CDR3 DNA reads as TGTGCCTGGATGTGGACAGGGCTGAACACCGGGGAGCTGTTTTTT. The rearrangement joins TRBV30 to TRBJ2-2; 8 bases line up with TRBD1. The V and J ends lost 4 bases and 1 base, in that order; junction bases with no gene match: 5. CDR1 is GTSNPN and CDR2 is SVGIG in the germline V gene (reference sequence). The length of the CDR3 is 15 residues.

This chain joins TRBV30 and TRBJ1-4; 7 nucleotides line up with TRBD1. The germline V gene has CDR1 GTSNPN and CDR2 SVGIG (reference sequence). The CDR3 runs 16 residues. The J segment lost 2 bases and the V segment lost 1 base, leaving 7 bases of the junction unmatched. The CDR3 reads CAWSEAGGWTNEKLFF. In DNA, the CDR3 is TGTGCCTGGAGTGAAGCAGGGGGGTGGACTAATGAAAAACTGTTTTTT.

The rearrangement links TRBV7-2 to TRBJ2-1; 13 nucleotides line up with TRBD2. The CDR3 contains 15 residues. V lost 5 bases and J lost 10; bases outside the gene matches: 8. Germline V gene lookup returns CDR1 SGHTA and CDR2 FQGNSA. In nucleotides, the CDR3 is TGTGCCAGCAGCCCTGGACTAGCGGGGGTGTGGGAGCAGTTCTTC. Its protein is CASSPGLAGVWEQFF.

This clone was observed a single time. The gene calls are TRBV19 and TRBJ1-1; 7 nucleotides align to TRBD1. Trimming took 4 bases from V and 1 from J; bases not matched to a gene: 3. The CDR3 totals 14 residues. CDR1 and CDR2 (germline): LNHDA, SQIVND (reference sequence). The CDR3 sequence: CASSKGTANTEAFF. The CDR3 nucleotides are TGTGCCAGTAGTAAAGGGACAGCGAACACTGAAGCTTTCTTT.

The V call is TRBV18, the J call TRBJ1-4; no clear D. The CDR3 covers 15 residues. Germline-derived CDR1 and CDR2 are KGHSH and LQKENI. V was cut by 5 bases and J by 4 bases, with 14 bases left in between. The CDR3 loop reads CASSSSSDYNEKLFF. In DNA form, the CDR3 reads TGTGCCAGCTCAAGTTCGTCAGACTATAATGAAAAACTGTTTTTT.

The chain has TRBV7-2 and TRBJ2-7; TRBD1 is a possible D gene (5 bases). The V and J ends lost 1 base and 7 bases respectively, with 14 bases between them. CDR3 size: 14 residues. Germline loops: CDR1 SGHTA, CDR2 FQGNSA. The CDR3 sequence: CASSLDPRVGEQYV. The DNA of the CDR3 is TGTGCCAGCAGCTTAGACCCCAGGGTGGGGGAGCAGTACGTC.

This clone came up a few times. V gene TRBV3-1 (or the pseudogene TRBV3-2) combines with J gene TRBJ2-2; D unclear. Looked up from germline, CDR1 is LGHDT and CDR2 is YNNKEL (reference sequence). The CDR3 spans 15 residues. V was trimmed by 0 bases and J by 3 bases, leaving 8 bases between them. The CDR3 DNA reads as TGTGCCAGCAGCCAAGATCCCGGTTACACCGGGGAGCTGTTTTTT. Protein product: CASSQDPGYTGELFF.

This sequence joins TRBV6-5 and TRBJ1-2, with TRBD1 as a possible D gene (5 bases). This CDR3 region has 15 residues. V dropped 7 bases and J dropped 5 bases, with 20 bases sitting between them. Germline V CDR1 and CDR2: MNHEY, SVGAGI. The CDR3 sequence is CASTRSPQGRYGYTF. In DNA form, the CDR3 reads TGTGCCAGCACTAGAAGCCCCCAGGGTCGGTATGGCTACACCTTC.

V usage is TRBV28 and J usage is TRBJ2-1, with 7 bases matching TRBD1. The CDR3 sequence is 13 residues long. Germline V gene sequence: CDR1 MDHEN, CDR2 SYDVKM. Trimming cost V 6 bases and J 2 bases; bases outside gene matches: 1. The CDR3 DNA reads TGTGCCAGCAGGGGGACAGCCTACAATGAGCAGTTCTTC. It yields the protein CASRGTAYNEQFF.

The gene calls are TRBV11-3 and TRBJ1-1; D call uncertain. Trimming removed 5 bases at V and 0 bases at J, with 19 bases between. CDR1 and CDR2 (germline): SGHNT, YENEEA. The CDR3 covers 17 residues. CDR3 residues: CASSNPGAGGMNTEAFF. The DNA for the CDR3 is TGTGCCAGCAGCAATCCCGGCGCAGGAGGTATGAACACTGAAGCTTTCTTT.

The chain recombines TRBV5-4 with TRBJ1-1; D ambiguous. CDR3 length equals 13 residues. Deletions cut 4 bases from V and 0 bases from J, with 7 bases between. The V gene's germline CDR1 is SGHNT and CDR2 YYREEE (reference sequence). CDR3 coding DNA: TGTGCCAGCAGCATCAATTTGAACACTGAAGCTTTCTTT. Translated: CASSINLNTEAFF. The complete variable domain, with remaining parts taken from reference TRBV5-4 and TRBJ1-1, reads ETGVTQSPTHLIKTRGQQVTLRCSSQSGHNTVSWYQQALGQGPQFIFQYYREEENGRGNFPPRFSGLQFPNYSSELNVNALELDDSALYLCASSINLNTEAFFGQGTRLTVV.

This chain joins TRBV28 and TRBJ1-4, with TRBD1 matching 8 bases. V lost 6 bases, J lost 5 bases, and 5 bases stayed unmatched. CDR1 MDHEN and CDR2 SYDVKM come from the germline V gene. CDR3 length: 14 residues. CDR3 coding DNA: TGTGCCAGCAGGACCGGGACAGGAAATGAAAAACTGTTTTTT. Its protein is CASRTGTGNEKLFF.

This chain uses TRBV27 with TRBJ1-5; 7 bases agree with TRBD1. This CDR3 has 16 amino acids. The V segment lost 6 bases and the J segment 2 bases; nucleotides outside the gene matches: 10. Germline CDR1 MNHEY, CDR2 SMNVEV (reference sequence). The CDR3 coding sequence is TGTGCCAGCAGGGCCAGGGGGTCCCTTGGCAATCAGCCCCAGCATTTT. It translates to CASRARGSLGNQPQHF.

This chain uses TRBV11-3 with TRBJ2-2; 7 bases agree with TRBD2. CDR3 size: 15 residues. CDR1 is SGHNT, CDR2 YENEEA, per germline. Trimming removed 5 bases from V and 2 bases from J; junction bases left unmatched: 5. The chain's CDR3 is CASSVSGGNTGELFF. For the CDR3, the DNA is TGTGCCAGCAGCGTCTCGGGGGGAAACACCGGGGAGCTGTTTTTT.

The chain recombines TRBV6-5 with TRBJ1-6, with TRBD1 matching over 8 bases. Germline CDR1 and CDR2: MNHEY and SVGAGI. J lost 8 bases, V lost 2 bases, and 5 bases had no gene match. This CDR3 is 15 amino acids long. The CDR3 here is CASSYGTGGDSPLHF. The CDR3 DNA follows: TGTGCCAGCAGTTACGGGACAGGAGGTGATTCACCCCTCCACTTT.

V and J are TRBV19 and TRBJ1-5; the match to TRBD1 covers 7 bases. The CDR3 covers 14 residues. CDR1 is LNHDA, CDR2 SQIVND, per germline (reference sequence). Trimming cost V 8 bases and J 0 bases; bases outside gene matches: 4. CDR3 protein: CASADRDSNQPQHF. The CDR3 DNA follows: TGTGCCAGTGCTGACAGGGATAGCAATCAGCCCCAGCATTTT.

The chain joins TRBV7-8 to TRBJ2-2; the D gene is possibly TRBD1 (6 bases). V was trimmed by 2 bases and J by 7 bases, leaving 17 bases between them. Germline loops: CDR1 SGHVS, CDR2 FQNEAQ. The CDR3 contains 16 residues. CDR3 nucleotide sequence: TGTGCCAGCAGCTTAATAAGTCAGGGGATCGGCGGGGAGCTGTTTTTT. Its translation is CASSLISQGIGGELFF.